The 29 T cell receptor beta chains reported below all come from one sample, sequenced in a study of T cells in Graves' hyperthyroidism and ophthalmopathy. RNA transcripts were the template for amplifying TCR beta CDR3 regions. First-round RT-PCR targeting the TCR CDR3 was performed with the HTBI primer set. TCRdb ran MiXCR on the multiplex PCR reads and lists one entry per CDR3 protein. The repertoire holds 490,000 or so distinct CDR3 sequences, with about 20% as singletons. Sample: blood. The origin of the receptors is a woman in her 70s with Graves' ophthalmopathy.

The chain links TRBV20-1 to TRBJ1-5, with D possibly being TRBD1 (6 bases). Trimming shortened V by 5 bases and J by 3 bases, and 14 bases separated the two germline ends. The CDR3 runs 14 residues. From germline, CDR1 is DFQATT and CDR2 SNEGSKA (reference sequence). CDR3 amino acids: CSASIPGDNQPQHF. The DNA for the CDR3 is TGCAGTGCTTCCATACCAGGGGACAATCAGCCCCAGCATTTT.

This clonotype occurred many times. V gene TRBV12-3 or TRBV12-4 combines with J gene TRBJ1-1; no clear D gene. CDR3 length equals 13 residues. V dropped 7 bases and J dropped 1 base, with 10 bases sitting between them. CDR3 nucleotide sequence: TGTGCCAGCATGAATTATGGGAACACTGAAGCTTTCTTT. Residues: CASMNYGNTEAFF.

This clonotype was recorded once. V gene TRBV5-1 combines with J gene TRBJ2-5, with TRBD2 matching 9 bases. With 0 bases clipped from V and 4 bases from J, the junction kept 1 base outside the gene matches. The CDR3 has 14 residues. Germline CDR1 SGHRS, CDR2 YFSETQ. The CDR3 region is CASSLALAGETQYF. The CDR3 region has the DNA TGCGCCAGCAGCTTGGCACTAGCGGGAGAGACCCAGTACTTC.

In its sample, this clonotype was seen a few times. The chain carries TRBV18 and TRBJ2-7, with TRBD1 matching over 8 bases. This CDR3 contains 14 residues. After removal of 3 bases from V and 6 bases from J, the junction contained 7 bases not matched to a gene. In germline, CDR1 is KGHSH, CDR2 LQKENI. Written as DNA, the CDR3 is TGTGCCAGCTCACCGGGACAGGAAGATAGCGAGCAGTACTTC. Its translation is CASSPGQEDSEQYF.

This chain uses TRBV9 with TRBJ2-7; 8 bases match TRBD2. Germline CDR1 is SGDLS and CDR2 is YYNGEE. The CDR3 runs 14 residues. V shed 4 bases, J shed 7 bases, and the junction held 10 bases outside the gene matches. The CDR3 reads CASSPEAGGREQYF. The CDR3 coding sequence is TGTGCCAGCAGCCCCGAGGCGGGAGGTAGAGAGCAGTACTTC.

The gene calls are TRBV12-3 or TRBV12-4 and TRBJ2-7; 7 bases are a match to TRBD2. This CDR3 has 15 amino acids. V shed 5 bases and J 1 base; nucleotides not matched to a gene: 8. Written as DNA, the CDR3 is TGTGCCAGCAGTATTCTGACTAGCATATCCTACGAGCAGTACTTC. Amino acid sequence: CASSILTSISYEQYF.

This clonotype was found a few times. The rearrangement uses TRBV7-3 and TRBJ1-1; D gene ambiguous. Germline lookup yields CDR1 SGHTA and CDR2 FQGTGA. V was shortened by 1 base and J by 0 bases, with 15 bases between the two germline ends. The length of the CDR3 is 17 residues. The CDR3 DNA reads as TGTGCCAGCAGCTTAAACACGGGGAGAGGTGTGAACACTGAAGCTTTCTTT. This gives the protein CASSLNTGRGVNTEAFF.

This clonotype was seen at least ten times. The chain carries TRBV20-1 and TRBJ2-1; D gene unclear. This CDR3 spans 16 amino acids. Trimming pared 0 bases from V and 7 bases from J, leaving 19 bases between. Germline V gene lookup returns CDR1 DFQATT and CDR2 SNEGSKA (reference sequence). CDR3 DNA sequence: TGCAGTGCTAGAGATCCCCTGGATCTACCTAGAAATGAGCAGTTCTTC. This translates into CSARDPLDLPRNEQFF.

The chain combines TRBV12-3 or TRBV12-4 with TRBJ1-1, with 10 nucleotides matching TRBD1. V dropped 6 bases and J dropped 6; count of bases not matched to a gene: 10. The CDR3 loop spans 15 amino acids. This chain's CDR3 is CASSLTPGTGAEAFF. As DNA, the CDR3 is TGTGCCAGCAGCCTTACCCCCGGGACAGGGGCTGAAGCTTTCTTT.

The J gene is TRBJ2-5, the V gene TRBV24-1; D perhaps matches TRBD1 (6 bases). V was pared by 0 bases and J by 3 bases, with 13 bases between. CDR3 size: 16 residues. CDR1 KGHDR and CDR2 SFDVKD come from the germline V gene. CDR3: CATSDLEHRDKETQYF. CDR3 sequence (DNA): TGTGCCACCAGTGATTTGGAACACCGGGACAAAGAGACCCAGTACTTC.

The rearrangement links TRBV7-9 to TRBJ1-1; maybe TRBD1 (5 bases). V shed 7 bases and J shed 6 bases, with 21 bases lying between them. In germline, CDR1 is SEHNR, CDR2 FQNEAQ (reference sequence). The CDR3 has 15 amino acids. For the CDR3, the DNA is TGTGCCAGCACGCTTTATGGTGGGGGGAGCGCTGAAGCTTTCTTT. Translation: CASTLYGGGSAEAFF.

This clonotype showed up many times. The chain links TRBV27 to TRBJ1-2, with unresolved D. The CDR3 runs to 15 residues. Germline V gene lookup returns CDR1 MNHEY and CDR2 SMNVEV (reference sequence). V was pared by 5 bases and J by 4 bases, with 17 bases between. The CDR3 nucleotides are TGTGCCAGCAGTCCGAGACCATCCCTATCCTATGGCTACACCTTC. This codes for CASSPRPSLSYGYTF.

The CDR3 is CASSPGKGSYQETQYF. CDR3 bases: TGTGCCAGCAGCCCTGGGAAGGGTTCGTACCAAGAGACCCAGTACTTC. V gene TRBV11-3 combines with J gene TRBJ2-5, with D unresolved. The CDR3 extends over 16 amino acids. In germline, CDR1 is SGHNT, CDR2 YENEEA. V gave up 5 bases and J gave up 0 bases, with 16 bases separating them. Supplemented by reference TRBV11-3 and TRBJ2-5, the full variable domain reads EAGVVQSPRYKIIEKKQPVAFWCNPISGHNTLYWYLQNLGQGPELLIRYENEEAVDDSQLPKDRFSAERLKGVDSTLKIQPAELGDSAVYLCASSPGKGSYQETQYFGPGTRLLVL.

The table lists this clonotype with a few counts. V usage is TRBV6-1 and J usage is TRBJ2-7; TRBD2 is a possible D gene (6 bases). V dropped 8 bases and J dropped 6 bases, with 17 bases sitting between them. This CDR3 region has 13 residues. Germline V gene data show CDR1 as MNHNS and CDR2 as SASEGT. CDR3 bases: TGTGCCAGCGGGGGGAAGGGGCAAGGCGAGCAGTACTTC. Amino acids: CASGGKGQGEQYF.

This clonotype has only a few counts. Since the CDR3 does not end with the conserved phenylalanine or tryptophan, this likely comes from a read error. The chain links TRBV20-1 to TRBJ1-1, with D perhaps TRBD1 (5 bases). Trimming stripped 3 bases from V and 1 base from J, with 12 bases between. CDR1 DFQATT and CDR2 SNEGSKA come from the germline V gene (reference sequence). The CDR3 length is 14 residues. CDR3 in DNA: TGCAGTGCTAGCCGGGGACCGTGGAACACTGAAGCTTTCTTG. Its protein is CSASRGPWNTEAFL.

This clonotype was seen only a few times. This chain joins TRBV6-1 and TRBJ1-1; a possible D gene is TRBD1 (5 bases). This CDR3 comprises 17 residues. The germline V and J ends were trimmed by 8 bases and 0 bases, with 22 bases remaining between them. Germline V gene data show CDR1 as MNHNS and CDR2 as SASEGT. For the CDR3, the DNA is TGTGCCAGCGCTCCTGATATACGACAGAACATGAACACTGAAGCTTTCTTT. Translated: CASAPDIRQNMNTEAFF.

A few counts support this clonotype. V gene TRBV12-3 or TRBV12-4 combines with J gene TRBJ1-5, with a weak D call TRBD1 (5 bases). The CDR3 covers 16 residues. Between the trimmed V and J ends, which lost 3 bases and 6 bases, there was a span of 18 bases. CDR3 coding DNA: TGTGCCAGCAGTTTTGAGAAGACCCAGGGTGGTCAGCCCCAGCATTTT. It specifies CASSFEKTQGGQPQHF.

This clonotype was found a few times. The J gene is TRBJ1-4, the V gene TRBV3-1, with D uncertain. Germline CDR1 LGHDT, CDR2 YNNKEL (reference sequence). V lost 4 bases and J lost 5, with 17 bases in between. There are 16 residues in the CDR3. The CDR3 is CASSLATSGKNEKLFF. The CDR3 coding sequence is TGTGCCAGCAGCCTTGCCACCTCGGGGAAAAATGAAAAACTGTTTTTT. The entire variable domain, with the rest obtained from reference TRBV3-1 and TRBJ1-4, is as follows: DTAVSQTPKYLVTQMGNDKSIKCEQNLGHDTMYWYKQDSKKFLKIMFSYNNKELIINETVPNRFSPKSPDKAHLNLHINSLELGDSAVYFCASSLATSGKNEKLFFGSGTQLSVL.

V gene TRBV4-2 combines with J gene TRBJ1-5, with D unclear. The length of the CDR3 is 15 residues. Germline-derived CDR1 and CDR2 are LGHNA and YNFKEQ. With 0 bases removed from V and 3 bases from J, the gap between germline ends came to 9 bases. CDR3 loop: CASSQEGHPNQPQHF. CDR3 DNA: TGTGCCAGCAGCCAAGAAGGGCACCCCAATCAGCCCCAGCATTTT.

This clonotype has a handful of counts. CDR3 nucleotide sequence: TGTGCCAGCAGACCTACCCCGGACGTAGGGGCCAACGTCCTGACTTTC. This translates into CASRPTPDVGANVLTF. J is TRBJ2-6 and V is TRBV12-3 or TRBV12-4; D remains unclear. The CDR3 contains 16 residues. Trimming cost V 6 bases and J 4 bases, with 16 bases left between them.

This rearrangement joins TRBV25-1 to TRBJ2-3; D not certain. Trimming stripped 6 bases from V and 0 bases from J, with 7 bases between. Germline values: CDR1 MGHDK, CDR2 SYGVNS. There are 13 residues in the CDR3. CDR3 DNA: TGTGCCAGCAGGAAGGAGAGCACAGATACGCAGTATTTT. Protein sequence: CASRKESTDTQYF.

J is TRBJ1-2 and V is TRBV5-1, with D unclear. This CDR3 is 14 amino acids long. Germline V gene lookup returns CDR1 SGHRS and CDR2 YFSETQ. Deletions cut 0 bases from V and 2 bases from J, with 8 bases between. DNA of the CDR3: TGCGCCAGCAGCTTGGACAGTATGAACTATGGCTACACCTTC. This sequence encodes CASSLDSMNYGYTF.

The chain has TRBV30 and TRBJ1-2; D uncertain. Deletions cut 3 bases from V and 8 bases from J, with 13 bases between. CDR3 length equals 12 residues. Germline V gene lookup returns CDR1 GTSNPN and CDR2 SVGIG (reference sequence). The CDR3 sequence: CAWRVFSTGYTF. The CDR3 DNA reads TGTGCCTGGAGGGTATTCTCTACCGGCTACACCTTC.

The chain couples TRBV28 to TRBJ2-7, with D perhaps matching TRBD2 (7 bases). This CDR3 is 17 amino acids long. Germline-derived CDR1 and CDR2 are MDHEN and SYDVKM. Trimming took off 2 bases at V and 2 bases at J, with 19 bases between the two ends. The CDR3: CASSLGGGGTKPYEQYF. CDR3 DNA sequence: TGTGCCAGCAGTTTAGGGGGCGGGGGCACAAAACCCTACGAGCAGTACTTC. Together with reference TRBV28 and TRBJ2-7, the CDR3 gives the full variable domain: DVKVTQSSRYLVKRTGEKVFLECVQDMDHENMFWYRQDPGLGLRLIYFSYDVKMKEKGDIPEGYSVSREKKERFSLILESASTNQTSMYLCASSLGGGGTKPYEQYFGPGTRLTVT.

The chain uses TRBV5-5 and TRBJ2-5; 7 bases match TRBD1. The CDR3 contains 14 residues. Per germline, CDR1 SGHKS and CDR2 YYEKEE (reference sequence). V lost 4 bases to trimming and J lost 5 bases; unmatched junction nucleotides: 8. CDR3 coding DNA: TGTGCCAGCAGCCCCCGACAGGGCCACGAGACCCAGTACTTC. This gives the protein CASSPRQGHETQYF.

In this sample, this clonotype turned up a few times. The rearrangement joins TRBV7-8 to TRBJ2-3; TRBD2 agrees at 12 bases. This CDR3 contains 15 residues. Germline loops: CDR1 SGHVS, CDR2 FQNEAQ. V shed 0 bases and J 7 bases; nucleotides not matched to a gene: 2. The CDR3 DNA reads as TGTGCCAGCAGCTTAGCGACTAGCGGGAGTTATACGCAGTATTTT. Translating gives CASSLATSGSYTQYF.

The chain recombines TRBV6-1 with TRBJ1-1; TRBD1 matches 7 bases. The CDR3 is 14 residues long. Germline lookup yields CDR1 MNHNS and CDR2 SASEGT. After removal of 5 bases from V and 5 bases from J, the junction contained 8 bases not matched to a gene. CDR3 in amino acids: CASSQQGSTTEAFF. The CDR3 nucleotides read TGTGCCAGCAGTCAACAGGGGAGTACGACTGAAGCTTTCTTT.

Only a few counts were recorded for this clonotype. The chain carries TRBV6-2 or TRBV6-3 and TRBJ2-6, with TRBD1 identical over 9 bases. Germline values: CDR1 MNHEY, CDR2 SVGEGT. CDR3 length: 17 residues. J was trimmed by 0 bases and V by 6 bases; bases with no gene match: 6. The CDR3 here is CASRPGTGTSGANVLTF. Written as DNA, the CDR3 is TGTGCCAGCAGGCCCGGGACAGGGACCTCTGGGGCCAACGTCCTGACTTTC.

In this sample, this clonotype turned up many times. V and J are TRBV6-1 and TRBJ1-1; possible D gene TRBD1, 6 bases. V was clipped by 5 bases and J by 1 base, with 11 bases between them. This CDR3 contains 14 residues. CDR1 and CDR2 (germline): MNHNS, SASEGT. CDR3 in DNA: TGTGCCAGCAGTTTGATGGGACAGAACACTGAAGCTTTCTTT. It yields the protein CASSLMGQNTEAFF.